The 2 T cell receptor beta chains below all came from one sample that was sequenced in a study of T cell responses to AZD1222 COVID-19 vaccine listed by TCRdb under 2021. The library was built by means of the immunoSEQ multiplex PCR assay. Drawn from immuneACCESS, this table holds only the in-frame rearrangements with V and J called that TCRdb kept. Clones are partly lost; checked studies trace under half to an unresolved V gene and leave the rest unexplained. This sample comprises roughly 50,000 clones, 65% to 80% of them detected only once. The ten largest clones capture 6.6% of the sample. What this sample's time point label stands for: baseline before first vaccination. The material sequenced was peripheral blood, taken on day 0 of AZD1222 vaccination. The origin of the receptors is an adult in good health.

This clone was found a few times. The chain couples TRBV2 to TRBJ2-2; no definite D call. The CDR3 totals 13 residues. V shed 2 bases and J shed 6 bases, with 7 bases lying between them. Germline V CDR1 and CDR2: SNHLY, FYNNEI. The CDR3 protein is CASSERVAGELFF. Here the CDR3 DNA reads TGTGCCAGCAGTGAACGGGTTGCCGGGGAGCTGTTTTTT.

This sequence joins TRBV7-8 and TRBJ2-7, with D unresolved. CDR1 and CDR2 (germline): SGHVS, FQNEAQ. Trimming removed 5 bases at V and 0 bases at J, with 8 bases between. CDR3 size: 13 residues. CDR3 coding DNA: TGTGCCAGCAGCAAGGGATTCTCCTACGAGCAGTACGTC. It translates to CASSKGFSYEQYV.